Each of the 18 T cell receptor beta chains below was sequenced from the same sample in a study of glioma-infiltrating T cells after dendritic cell vaccination. TCRdb's table, derived via immunoSEQ multiplex PCR, lists solely in-frame clones and lacks some. The repertoire holds 75,000 to 100,000 clones, with about 79% as singletons. The source material was blood, sampled before dendritic cell vaccination. The receptors here all came from a human donor with glioblastoma.

This clone was detected only a few times. The V call is TRBV5-8, the J call TRBJ2-1; 16 nucleotides match TRBD2. Germline values: CDR1 SGHTS, CDR2 YDEGEE. The CDR3 runs to 18 residues. With 4 bases clipped from V and 3 bases from J, the junction kept 7 bases outside the gene matches. The CDR3 DNA sequence: TGTGCCAGCAGCACGGGACTAGCGGGGGGGCTTTTCTACAATGAGCAGTTCTTC. It is translated as CASSTGLAGGLFYNEQFF.

This clone was seen a handful of times. The V call is TRBV18, the J call TRBJ1-5; unclear D gene. The CDR3 spans 15 residues. V lost 6 bases and J lost 3, with 15 bases in between. Germline V gives CDR1 KGHSH, CDR2 LQKENI. Here the CDR3 DNA reads TGTGCCAGCTCCCCCGAAGGACTCTCCAATCAGCCCCAGCATTTT. This sequence encodes CASSPEGLSNQPQHF.

This clone was counted between two and nine times. This chain joins TRBV9 and TRBJ2-5; 9 positions agree with TRBD2. V shed 4 bases and J 0 bases; nucleotides not matched to a gene: 4. From germline, CDR1 is SGDLS and CDR2 YYNGEE. The CDR3 covers 15 residues. This CDR3 reads CASSPTSGNQETQYF. Written as DNA, the CDR3 is TGTGCCAGCAGCCCGACTAGCGGCAACCAAGAGACCCAGTACTTC.

The rearrangement uses TRBV28 and TRBJ1-2; D might be TRBD1 (5 bases). Trimming left V 3 bases short and J 4 bases short, with 12 bases between. CDR3 size: 14 residues. Germline loops: CDR1 MDHEN, CDR2 SYDVKM. CDR3: CASSFDAGPYGYTF. The DNA for the CDR3 is TGTGCCAGCAGTTTCGACGCGGGGCCCTATGGCTACACCTTC.

The chain employs TRBV6-1 and TRBJ1-1, with TRBD1 identical over 9 bases. Germline V gene data show CDR1 as MNHNS and CDR2 as SASEGT. The CDR3 runs 13 residues. Trimming at V came to 6 bases and at J to 5 bases, leaving 4 bases not matched to a gene. Here the CDR3 reads CASRPTGGTEAFF. CDR3 in DNA: TGTGCCAGCAGACCGACAGGGGGAACTGAAGCTTTCTTT.

The chain joins TRBV2 to TRBJ1-5; 8 bases align to TRBD1. The ends lost 7 bases at V and 2 bases at J; junction bases unmatched: 7. CDR3 length: 15 residues. In germline, CDR1 is SNHLY, CDR2 FYNNEI. CDR3 sequence reads: CASTKDRVGNQPQHF. Here the CDR3 DNA reads TGTGCCAGCACCAAGGACAGGGTGGGCAATCAGCCCCAGCATTTT.

This clone occurred a few times. This chain links TRBV4-2 with TRBJ1-1; 7 bases line up with TRBD1. Germline V lookup: CDR1 LGHNA, CDR2 YNFKEQ. Germline trimming cut 6 bases from V and 11 bases from J; bases unmatched to any gene: 12. This CDR3 comprises 13 residues. The CDR3 DNA sequence: TGTGCCAGCAGGCCGAGCAGGGGGGCACCGGCTTTCTTT. Amino acids: CASRPSRGAPAFF.

This clone has only one observation. V usage is TRBV5-1 and J usage is TRBJ2-7, with D possibly matching TRBD1 (5 bases). This CDR3 has 15 residues. V gave up 2 bases and J gave up 2 bases, with 14 bases separating them. Germline V gene data show CDR1 as SGHRS and CDR2 as YFSETQ. In nucleotides, the CDR3 is TGCGCCAGCAGCTTTGGGCAGGGTGGGACCTACGAGCAGTACTTC. The encoded protein is CASSFGQGGTYEQYF.

The chain employs TRBV30 and TRBJ2-7, with 10 bases matching TRBD1. V lost 3 bases to trimming and J lost 5 bases; unmatched junction nucleotides: 4. Germline lookup yields CDR1 GTSNPN and CDR2 SVGIG (reference sequence). The CDR3 consists of 13 residues. The CDR3 sequence: CAWRRQGAHEQYF. The CDR3 bases are TGTGCCTGGAGACGACAGGGGGCGCACGAGCAGTACTTC.

This clone was seen a handful of times. The rearrangement links TRBV6-5 to TRBJ2-3, with TRBD2 matching 7 bases. V lost 4 bases and J lost 6; bases outside the gene matches: 10. This CDR3 spans 15 amino acids. Germline V gene lookup returns CDR1 MNHEY and CDR2 SVGAGI. CDR3 DNA: TGTGCCAGCAGTTGGCAGGTGGGGGGGACGGATACGCAGTATTTT. It encodes CASSWQVGGTDTQYF.

This chain uses TRBV18 with TRBJ2-1; D is uncertain. V dropped 2 bases and J dropped 11 bases, with 13 bases sitting between them. CDR3 length: 13 amino acids. CDR1 KGHSH and CDR2 LQKENI come from the germline V gene. The CDR3 region is CASSPYVETKQFF. For the CDR3, the DNA is TGTGCCAGCTCACCATATGTAGAAACGAAGCAGTTCTTC.

Here the CDR3 reads CASSEQGSTDTQYF. The DNA of the CDR3 is TGCGCCAGCAGTGAACAGGGGAGCACAGATACGCAGTATTTT. The V call is TRBV10-1, the J call TRBJ2-3, with 7 bases that match TRBD1. CDR1 and CDR2 (germline): WNHNN, SYGVQD (reference sequence). The CDR3 is 14 amino acids. V gave up 3 bases and J gave up 0 bases; unmatched junction bases: 0.

This chain joins TRBV5-1 and TRBJ2-7, with TRBD2 identical over 11 bases. This CDR3 region has 16 residues. Germline V CDR1 and CDR2: SGHRS, YFSETQ. Losses at the gene ends were 5 bases for V and 4 bases for J; bases not matched to a gene: 11. In nucleotides, the CDR3 is TGCGCCAGCAGGCAAAACCCGGGACTAGCGGTTTACGAGCAGTACTTC. It yields the protein CASRQNPGLAVYEQYF.

The V call is TRBV10-3, the J call TRBJ2-5; 10 nucleotides align to TRBD1. The J call could be wrong; TRBJ2-7 is a better fit for the DNA end. The CDR3 extends over 15 amino acids. From germline, CDR1 is ENHRY and CDR2 SYGVKD. The CDR3 nucleotides read TGTGCCATCAGAGCCGGGACAGGGGTACGCTACGAGCAGTACTTC. Residues: CAIRAGTGVRYEQYF.

The chain recombines TRBV7-9 with TRBJ2-3; D is ambiguous. The germline V and J ends were trimmed by 1 base and 4 bases, with 12 bases remaining between them. This CDR3 region has 15 residues. In germline, CDR1 is SEHNR, CDR2 FQNEAQ (reference sequence). This CDR3 is CASSLGLPPADTQYF. CDR3 coding DNA: TGTGCCAGCAGCTTAGGTCTTCCTCCAGCAGATACGCAGTATTTT. The variable domain in full, with the rest retrieved from reference TRBV7-9 and TRBJ2-3, is DTGVSQNPRHKITKRGQNVTFRCDPISEHNRLYWYRQTLGQGPEFLTYFQNEAQLEKSRLLSDRFSAERPKGSFSTLEIQRTEQGDSAMYLCASSLGLPPADTQYFGPGTRLTVL.

The J gene is TRBJ1-1, the V gene TRBV29-1; D remains unclear. V lost 4 bases and J lost 0, with 9 bases in between. CDR3 length: 13 residues. The germline V gene encodes CDR1 SQVTM and CDR2 ANQGSEA. The chain's CDR3 is CSVARSLNTEAFF. CDR3 coding DNA: TGCAGCGTTGCAAGGAGTTTGAACACTGAAGCTTTCTTT. Based on the CDR3 plus reference TRBV29-1 and TRBJ1-1, the full variable domain is SAVISQKPSRDICQRGTSLTIQCQVDSQVTMMFWYRQQPGQSLTLIATANQGSEATYESGFVIDKFPISRPNLTFSTLTVSNMSPEDSSIYLCSVARSLNTEAFFGQGTRLTVV.

V is TRBV19 and J is TRBJ1-2; the D gene is possibly TRBD1 (6 bases). Germline values: CDR1 LNHDA, CDR2 SQIVND (reference sequence). V lost 7 bases and J lost 2, with 14 bases in between. CDR3 length equals 14 residues. CDR3 bases: TGTGCCAGTACTACAGGGCGTTGGAACTATGGCTACACCTTC. Its protein is CASTTGRWNYGYTF.

This clone was counted many times. V is TRBV7-6 and J is TRBJ2-7; tentative D call: TRBD1 (6 bases). The CDR3 is 18 residues long. Per the germline V gene, CDR1 is SGHVS and CDR2 is FNYEAQ. The ends were cut back, 1 base at V and 0 bases at J, with 19 bases in the middle. The DNA for the CDR3 is TGTGCCAGCAGCTTAGTCCCCCTGGACAGCACTTCCTCCTACGAGCAGTACTTC. Translation gives CASSLVPLDSTSSYEQYF. The whole variable domain, remainder taken from reference TRBV7-6 and TRBJ2-7, is GAGVSQSPRYKVTKRGQDVALRCDPISGHVSLYWYRQALGQGPEFLTYFNYEAQQDKSGLPNDRFSAERPEGSISTLTIQRTEQRDSAMYRCASSLVPLDSTSSYEQYFGPGTRLTVT.